This T cell receptor (beta chain) came from a study of shared clonotypes between healthy human individuals. HIV-negative, healthy adults without recent acute infections or vaccinations were the donors. Using immunoSEQ multiplex PCR, the repertoire was profiled, and TCRdb retains in-frame clones only, with some absent. The sample contains 2,500,000 or so clones, approximately 90% of which appear only once. The CDR3 is 15 residues long. Germline CDR1 reads LGHNA; CDR2 reads YSLEER. With V trimmed by 4 bases and J by 4 bases, 5 bases remained unmatched. The chain is built from TRBV4-3 and TRBJ2-1, with TRBD2 identical over 9 bases. The receptor was derived from a man between 18 and 29 years old in good health. Some clones in this sample may be carry-over from other donors' samples. The sample comprised naive CD4+ T cells from PBMCs. Subset here: CD45RA+ positively selected. The CDR3 loop reads CASSRVLAGYNEQFF. CDR3 bases: TGCGCCAGCAGCCGAGTACTAGCGGGTTACAATGAGCAGTTCTTC.